Shown below are 32 T cell receptor beta chains from a single sample sequenced in a study of glioma-infiltrating T cells. Using RNA template, CDR3s of TCR alpha and beta were amplified with iRepertoire arm-PCR. Each CDR3 protein gets one entry after TCRdb re-called the multiplex PCR reads with MiXCR. The table lists more than 300,000 distinct CDR3 sequences, 35% to 45% of them singletons. Sequenced sample: glioma tissue, nonneoplastic brain tissue, or PBMCs (not recorded which). These receptors were obtained from a human donor with low-grade glioma or glioblastoma, undergoing nonglioma brain surgery, or in good health (not recorded which).

The V gene is TRBV5-1, the J gene TRBJ2-3, with 8 nucleotides matching TRBD2. The V and J ends lost 3 bases and 0 bases, in that order; junction bases with no gene match: 6. CDR3 length: 16 residues. Germline-derived CDR1 and CDR2 are SGHRS and YFSETQ. The CDR3 is CASSSGGRSSTDTQYF. The CDR3 nucleotides read TGCGCCAGCAGCTCGGGGGGGCGGAGTAGCACAGATACGCAGTATTTT.

This rearrangement joins TRBV2 to TRBJ2-7; no clear D gene. Deletions cut 1 base from V and 6 bases from J, with 4 bases between. This CDR3 region has 11 residues. CDR1 SNHLY and CDR2 FYNNEI come from the germline V gene. The CDR3, as DNA: TGTGCCAGCAGTGAAGAGGGCGAGCAGTACTTC. It encodes CASSEEGEQYF.

V is TRBV27 and J is TRBJ2-7; D could derive from TRBD1 or TRBD2 (5 bases each). Germline V gene lookup returns CDR1 MNHEY and CDR2 SMNVEV (reference sequence). The CDR3 sequence is 14 residues long. V gave up 5 bases and J gave up 9 bases, with 20 bases separating them. The CDR3 nucleotides are TGTGCCAGCAGTCCCTCCTCGGGACCCCAAGCGCAGTACTTC. This translates into CASSPSSGPQAQYF.

This sequence joins TRBV7-3 and TRBJ2-1, with TRBD2 matching over 11 bases. Germline V CDR1 and CDR2: SGHTA, FQGTGA. V dropped 5 bases and J dropped 10; count of bases not matched to a gene: 13. This CDR3 region has 16 residues. The CDR3 spells CASSPGLAASLREQFF. The CDR3 DNA reads as TGTGCCAGCAGCCCGGGACTAGCGGCCTCACTTAGGGAGCAGTTCTTC. The variable domain in full, with the rest retrieved from reference TRBV7-3 and TRBJ2-1, is GAGVSQTPSNKVTEKGKYVELRCDPISGHTALYWYRQSLGQGPEFLIYFQGTGAADDSGLPNDRFFAVRPEGSVSTLKIQRTERGDSAVYLCASSPGLAASLREQFFGPGTRLTVL.

This chain links TRBV20-1 with TRBJ2-3, with TRBD2 matching over 7 bases. J was trimmed by 3 bases and V by 4 bases; bases with no gene match: 4. Looked up from germline, CDR1 is DFQATT and CDR2 is SNEGSKA (reference sequence). CDR3 length: 13 residues. The CDR3 nucleotides read TGCAGTGCTAACCTAGCGGTAACAGATACGCAGTATTTT. This gives the protein CSANLAVTDTQYF.

This clonotype was seen at least ten times. The V call is TRBV6-5, the J call TRBJ2-7, with TRBD1 identical over 10 bases. The CDR3 spans 15 residues. Looked up from germline, CDR1 is MNHEY and CDR2 is SVGAGI. Trimming cost V 1 base and J 6 bases; bases outside gene matches: 6. CDR3 coding DNA: TGTGCCAGCAGTTACTGGGGGACAGGGGACCTCGAGCAGTACTTC. The encoded protein is CASSYWGTGDLEQYF.

This chain connects TRBV5-1 to TRBJ1-1; tentative D call: TRBD1 (6 bases). CDR3 length: 14 amino acids. Germline V gene data show CDR1 as SGHRS and CDR2 as YFSETQ. V was shortened by 0 bases and J by 3 bases, with 9 bases between the two germline ends. CDR3 amino acids: CASSLVSGDTEAFF. CDR3 nucleotides: TGCGCCAGCAGCTTGGTTTCAGGGGACACTGAAGCTTTCTTT.

A single count supports this clonotype. The junction shows a germline mismatch at one end, possibly a read error. The J gene is TRBJ2-7, the V gene TRBV5-1; D unresolved. Germline CDR1 reads SGHRS; CDR2 reads YFSETQ. The CDR3 spans 13 residues. Here the CDR3 DNA reads TGCCCCAGCAGCTTGGTCGGCAGCGACGAGCAGTACTTC. Translated, it gives CPSSLVGSDEQYF.

With respect to this clonotype: This could be a read error, since a much larger clone is one nucleotide away. This sequence joins TRBV28 and TRBJ2-3; D might be TRBD2 (5 bases). Per the germline V gene, CDR1 is MDHEN and CDR2 is SYDVKM. The CDR3 runs 17 residues. V lost 2 bases and J lost 5, with 20 bases in between. The CDR3 region has the DNA TGTGCCAGCAGTTTACTCGGGAATAGCGAGGAGGAAGATACGCAGTATTTT. This translates into CASSLLGNSEEEDTQYF. The whole variable domain, filled in from reference TRBV28 and TRBJ2-3, reads DVKVTQSSRYLVKRTGEKVFLECVQDMDHENMFWYRQDPGLGLRLIYFSYDVKMKEKGDIPEGYSVSREKKERFSLILESASTNQTSMYLCASSLLGNSEEEDTQYFGPGTRLTVL.

V and J are TRBV6-2 or TRBV6-3 and TRBJ2-1, with 7 bases that match TRBD1. CDR1 and CDR2 (germline): MNHEY, SVGEGT. This CDR3 is built from 16 residues. V dropped 2 bases and J dropped 7; count of bases not matched to a gene: 11. The CDR3 is CASSYRGRPLDNEQFF. CDR3 coding DNA: TGTGCCAGCAGTTACAGGGGGCGACCCCTGGATAATGAGCAGTTCTTC.

In its sample, this clonotype was seen many times. The gene calls are TRBV7-2 and TRBJ2-1, with 7 bases that match TRBD1. CDR1 and CDR2 (germline): SGHTA, FQGNSA. The CDR3 is 14 residues long. The junction had 4 bases not matched to a gene; V was cut back by 5 bases and J by 3 bases. The chain's CDR3 is CASSQDRSYNEQFF. The DNA of the CDR3 is TGTGCCAGCAGCCAGGACAGGAGCTACAATGAGCAGTTCTTC.

This clonotype was counted between two and nine times. The chain couples TRBV20-1 to TRBJ2-1, with a possible D match to TRBD2 (6 bases). CDR1 DFQATT and CDR2 SNEGSKA come from the germline V gene (reference sequence). V lost 3 bases and J 7 bases, leaving 13 bases between the germline ends. The CDR3 totals 13 residues. This chain's CDR3 is CSASGSRLNEQFF. CDR3 nucleotides: TGCAGTGCTAGCGGGAGTAGGTTGAATGAGCAGTTCTTC.

This clonotype was seen more than once but under ten times. A much larger clone is a single base away; this may be a read error. This sequence joins TRBV6-2 or TRBV6-3 and TRBJ1-1; D unresolved. Germline V gives CDR1 MNHEY, CDR2 SVGEGT. The CDR3 is 12 amino acids. V lost 6 bases and J 7 bases, leaving 12 bases between the germline ends. The CDR3 region has the DNA TGTGCCAGCAGCTTGGAGGGCCTTGAAGCTTTCTTT. This codes for CASSLEGLEAFF.

The chain recombines TRBV7-6 with TRBJ1-2; no firm D call. V lost 5 bases, J lost 4 bases, and 14 bases lay in between. The CDR3 has 14 amino acids. Germline V lookup: CDR1 SGHVS, CDR2 FNYEAQ. The CDR3 protein is CASSTFQVPYGYTF. The DNA for the CDR3 is TGTGCCAGCAGCACCTTTCAGGTGCCCTATGGCTACACCTTC. Drawing the rest from reference TRBV7-6 and TRBJ1-2, the complete variable domain is GAGVSQSPRYKVTKRGQDVALRCDPISGHVSLYWYRQALGQGPEFLTYFNYEAQQDKSGLPNDRFSAERPEGSISTLTIQRTEQRDSAMYRCASSTFQVPYGYTFGSGTRLTVV.

The chain uses TRBV7-2 and TRBJ1-1; TRBD1 agrees at 10 bases. Germline trimming cut 6 bases from V and 3 bases from J; bases unmatched to any gene: 10. The CDR3 extends over 16 amino acids. Germline CDR1 is SGHTA and CDR2 is FQGNSA. CDR3 protein: CASSKDRGKRYTEAFF. The CDR3 DNA reads TGTGCCAGCAGTAAGGACAGGGGGAAGAGGTACACTGAAGCTTTCTTT. The whole variable domain, remainder taken from reference TRBV7-2 and TRBJ1-1, is GAGVSQSPSNKVTEKGKDVELRCDPISGHTALYWYRQSLGQGLEFLIYFQGNSAPDKSGLPSDRFSAERTGGSVSTLTIQRTQQEDSAVYLCASSKDRGKRYTEAFFGQGTRLTVV.

This clonotype was counted between two and nine times. The CDR3: CATRPRLTGELFF. The DNA of the CDR3 is TGTGCCACGCGACCCAGACTCACCGGGGAGCTGTTTTTT. The chain combines TRBV6-1 with TRBJ2-2; D gene ambiguous. The CDR3 consists of 13 residues. With 10 bases removed from V and 4 bases from J, the gap between germline ends came to 13 bases. Germline assignment: CDR1 MNHNS and CDR2 SASEGT.

This rearrangement joins TRBV28 to TRBJ2-7; 7 positions match TRBD2. Losses at the gene ends were 3 bases for V and 7 bases for J; bases not matched to a gene: 12. This CDR3 comprises 15 residues. Germline V gene sequence: CDR1 MDHEN, CDR2 SYDVKM. Here the CDR3 reads CASSLIGRLYNEQYF. The CDR3 nucleotides are TGTGCCAGCAGTTTGATCGGGAGGTTGTACAATGAGCAGTACTTC.

This clonotype occurred a few times. The chain recombines TRBV28 with TRBJ2-5; TRBD2 might be the D (5 bases). The CDR3 sequence is 16 residues long. With 7 bases removed from V and 1 base from J, the gap between germline ends came to 19 bases. Germline V gene lookup returns CDR1 MDHEN and CDR2 SYDVKM. CDR3 in amino acids: CASNPRGRGSQETQYF. DNA for the CDR3: TGTGCCAGCAACCCTCGAGGGAGAGGGAGCCAAGAGACCCAGTACTTC.

This clonotype was counted only a few times. This sequence joins TRBV19 and TRBJ2-7; D uncertain. This CDR3 is built from 14 residues. Per germline, CDR1 LNHDA and CDR2 SQIVND (reference sequence). Trimming left V 5 bases short and J 4 bases short, with 15 bases between. The CDR3 reads CASSPAARLYEQYF. Written as DNA, the CDR3 is TGTGCCAGTAGTCCCGCGGCCCGACTTTACGAGCAGTACTTC.

This chain joins TRBV28 and TRBJ2-2; no reliable D call. Germline lookup yields CDR1 MDHEN and CDR2 SYDVKM. The V and J ends lost 10 bases and 2 bases respectively, with 8 bases between them. This CDR3 comprises 12 residues. The CDR3 DNA is TGTGCCACCCATCGCAACACCGGGGAGCTGTTTTTT. Translating gives CATHRNTGELFF.

The chain carries TRBV4-1 and TRBJ2-7, with 8 positions matching TRBD2. This CDR3 is 15 amino acids long. Germline-derived CDR1 and CDR2 are MGHRA and YSYEKL. The trim removed 2 bases at V and 7 bases at J, leaving 10 bases unmatched. The CDR3 is CASSQFTAGGNEQYF. CDR3 in DNA: TGCGCCAGCAGCCAATTTACGGCGGGAGGTAATGAGCAGTACTTC.

This clonotype was detected only once. The chain combines TRBV15 with TRBJ1-2; D unresolved. This CDR3 has 15 amino acids. Germline-derived CDR1 and CDR2 are LNHNV and YYDKDF (reference sequence). The V gene lost 3 bases and the J gene lost 5 bases, with 16 bases spanning the gap. The CDR3 DNA reads TGTGCCACCAGCAGTCACATCCGTTGGAATTATGGCTACACCTTC. Translating it yields CATSSHIRWNYGYTF.

The chain employs TRBV3-1 and TRBJ2-7; D call uncertain. The CDR3 has 18 residues. The germline V and J ends were trimmed by 8 bases and 2 bases, with 28 bases remaining between them. CDR1 is LGHDT and CDR2 is YNNKEL in the germline V gene (reference sequence). CDR3 region: CASSRLSLVLMGTYEQYF. The CDR3 coding sequence is TGTGCCAGCTCCAGATTATCCCTGGTACTTATGGGGACCTACGAGCAGTACTTC.

V is TRBV3-1 and J is TRBJ1-4; no clear D gene. The CDR3 contains 15 residues. Per the germline V gene, CDR1 is LGHDT and CDR2 is YNNKEL (reference sequence). Deletions cut 1 base from V and 3 bases from J, with 9 bases between. The CDR3 loop reads CASSQVLGSNEKLFF. As DNA, the CDR3 is TGTGCCAGCAGCCAAGTTTTGGGATCTAATGAAAAACTGTTTTTT. Complete variable domain (other parts from reference TRBV3-1 and TRBJ1-4): DTAVSQTPKYLVTQMGNDKSIKCEQNLGHDTMYWYKQDSKKFLKIMFSYNNKELIINETVPNRFSPKSPDKAHLNLHINSLELGDSAVYFCASSQVLGSNEKLFFGSGTQLSVL.

This chain uses TRBV6-2 or TRBV6-3 with TRBJ2-1, with D maybe TRBD2 (5 bases). Germline assignment: CDR1 MNHEY and CDR2 SVGEGT. This CDR3 region has 15 residues. V lost 6 bases to trimming and J lost 2 bases, with 14 bases between them. The CDR3 is CASRIGLTPYNEQFF. The DNA for the CDR3 is TGTGCCAGCAGGATTGGACTCACCCCCTACAATGAGCAGTTCTTC.

Points on this clonotype: Mismatch with germline at one junction end may stem from a read error. The chain joins TRBV7-2 to TRBJ2-1; D is undetermined. This CDR3 spans 14 amino acids. Germline CDR1 is SGHTA and CDR2 is FQGNSA. CDR3 bases: TGTGCCAGCAGCTTGTTGGCTAGTCACAATGAGAAGTTCTTC. Translating gives CASSLLASHNEKFF.

This clonotype turned up a few times. This sequence joins TRBV19 and TRBJ2-3; the match to TRBD1 covers 8 bases. Germline CDR1 reads LNHDA; CDR2 reads SQIVND (reference sequence). V lost 6 bases, J lost 3 bases, and 8 bases stayed unmatched. This CDR3 region has 15 residues. In nucleotides, the CDR3 is TGTGCCAGTAGAGACGGACAGGGTGGTACAGATACGCAGTATTTT. Translating gives CASRDGQGGTDTQYF.

The chain couples TRBV3-1 to TRBJ2-4; 8 bases are a match to TRBD1. CDR1 is LGHDT, CDR2 YNNKEL, per germline (reference sequence). Trimming cost V 4 bases and J 9 bases; bases outside gene matches: 5. CDR3 length equals 13 residues. The chain's CDR3 is CASSPDRAGIQYF. For the CDR3, the DNA is TGTGCCAGCAGCCCGGACAGGGCCGGCATTCAGTACTTC. Looking up the rest from reference TRBV3-1 and TRBJ2-4 gives the full variable domain: DTAVSQTPKYLVTQMGNDKSIKCEQNLGHDTMYWYKQDSKKFLKIMFSYNNKELIINETVPNRFSPKSPDKAHLNLHINSLELGDSAVYFCASSPDRAGIQYFGAGTRLSVL.

This clonotype was recorded many times. The chain recombines TRBV19 with TRBJ1-5; D gene uncertain. CDR3 length: 13 amino acids. Germline lookup yields CDR1 LNHDA and CDR2 SQIVND (reference sequence). Between the trimmed V and J ends, which lost 3 bases and 8 bases, there was a span of 11 bases. The CDR3 coding sequence is TGTGCCAGTAGTATTCTCCTCCGTGAGCCCCAGCATTTT. It yields the protein CASSILLREPQHF.

This clonotype was recorded many times. The CDR3 DNA reads TGTGCCAGCAGACGGACAGGGCCCTTTGGGGCTTTCTTT. Translated: CASRRTGPFGAFF. The chain employs TRBV28 and TRBJ1-1; 8 nucleotides line up with TRBD1. After removal of 6 bases from V and 11 bases from J, the junction contained 11 bases not matched to a gene. Per the germline V gene, CDR1 is MDHEN and CDR2 is SYDVKM. The CDR3 contains 13 residues.

The table lists this clonotype with a few counts. The rearrangement joins TRBV20-1 to TRBJ2-3; possible D gene TRBD1, 5 bases. CDR1 DFQATT and CDR2 SNEGSKA come from the germline V gene (reference sequence). The V end lost 0 bases, the J end lost 0 bases, and 10 bases lay between the germline ends. The CDR3 is 15 amino acids. The CDR3 coding sequence is TGCAGTGCTAGAGACCAGGGTTCCAGCACAGATACGCAGTATTTT. Amino acid sequence: CSARDQGSSTDTQYF.

The sample holds one count of this clonotype. Just one base apart from a much larger clone, this may be a read error. The CDR3 loop is CASSSTGGDETDTQYF. The CDR3 nucleotides are TGTGCCAGCAGCTCAACAGGGGGGGACGAGACAGATACGCAGTATTTT. This chain uses TRBV7-3 with TRBJ2-3, with a weak D call TRBD1 (8 bases). The CDR3 totals 16 residues. Per the germline V gene, CDR1 is SGHTA and CDR2 is FQGTGA. The V and J ends lost 4 bases and 3 bases respectively, with 17 bases between them.